This entry features one TCR beta chain sequence. Its antigen remains unidentified. These data originate in a study of beta chain features in type 1 diabetes. Regarding the study as a whole: In every one of the four CD4+ subsets, TCRB CDR3s were moderately but significantly shorter in Type 1 diabetes patients. Sequencing from cDNA could over-represent high-TCR-expressing cells.

The whole isolated RNA underwent reverse transcription, so sequencing captured expressed TCRB transcripts. Generated by immunoSEQ multiplex PCR, the TCRdb table keeps only in-frame clones and is missing some. The data show roughly 240,000 clones, with around 25% seen just once and over 0.01% held by the top ten. The CDR3 loop spans 11 amino acids. With V trimmed by 8 bases and J by 5 bases, 3 bases remained unmatched. Germline V gene sequence: CDR1 DFQATT, CDR2 SNEGSKA (reference sequence). The sequenced sample consisted of naive CD4+ T cells from blood. This rearrangement joins TRBV20-1 to TRBJ2-1; 7 bases map to TRBD2. The source is a woman in her 30s with type 1 diabetes. As DNA, the CDR3 is TGCAGTCCCGGGACTAACAATGAGCAGTTCTTC. Encoded protein: CSPGTNNEQFF.